The entry below gives a single T cell receptor beta chain sequence along with its context. These data originate in a study of blood T cell repertoires in COVID-19. Study context: PBMCs, B-cell-depleted T cells, or T cells provided the cDNA or gDNA that made up the material.

Original analysis: Using reference gene primer amplification, nucleated cell counts were estimated. Only in-frame clones appear in the TCRdb table, and some are missing; sequencing was by immunoSEQ multiplex PCR. The DNA was the basis for D and trimming; V, J and clone size are from that table. The repertoire has about 89,000 clones, around 90% of them found once; the top ten carry roughly 15%. CDR3 size: 16 residues. Germline-derived CDR1 and CDR2 are MDHEN and SYDVKM. The junction had 8 bases not matched to a gene; V was cut back by 5 bases and J by 0 bases. This chain connects TRBV28 to TRBJ2-7; 9 bases are shared with TRBD2. The sequenced material came from peripheral blood. This TCR was recovered from a male donor with acute or convalescent COVID-19. The DNA for the CDR3 is TGTGCCAGCAGTGGGACTAGCCGGGACCTCTCCTACGAGCAGTACTTC. Its protein product is CASSGTSRDLSYEQYF.